This T cell receptor (beta chain) was captured in a study of shared clonotypes between healthy human individuals. Study-level findings and limits: When compared with the clonotypes that were shared by all four sorted-subset donors, the non-shared clonotypes turned out to have lower generation probabilities. Between a handful of donors, naive CD4 clonotypes were shared at a level of about 5%.

The study separated CD4+ cells into CD45RA+ naive and CD45RA-negative memory subsets. For this clone: Its matching antigen is unknown.

Produced via immunoSEQ multiplex PCR; TCRdb's table is partial and in-frame only. The sample yields some 680,000 clones, more than 70% seen once. This TCR was recovered from a woman aged 25 to 39 in good health. Sequencing was carried out using memory CD4+ T cells sorted from blood. Noted subset: CD45RA-negative fraction.

The CDR3 coding sequence is TGCGCCAGCAGCTTGGAGGGTGTGGGGAGCAATCAGCCCCAGCATTTT. It codes for CASSLEGVGSNQPQHF. The chain couples TRBV5-1 to TRBJ1-5; no reliable D call. V was clipped by 0 bases and J by 1 base, with 11 bases between them. Germline CDR1 SGHRS, CDR2 YFSETQ. The CDR3 is 16 amino acids.